This T cell receptor beta chain is drawn from a study of blood T cell repertoires in COVID-19. Turning to the study itself: The United States, Italy and Spain supplied acute and convalescent COVID-19 samples.

In the original analysis: Amplification with reference gene primers provided the estimates of nucleated cell counts. Libraries were prepared by immunoSEQ multiplex PCR; TCRdb keeps only in-frame clonotypes and omits some of them. V and J calls and clone size are given by that table; D and trimming were obtained from the DNA. The table lists 170,000 or so clones, about 88% of them singletons. This CDR3 has 13 amino acids. Per germline, CDR1 LNHDA and CDR2 SQIVND (reference sequence). V gave up 4 bases and J gave up 7 bases; unmatched junction bases: 1. What was sequenced was PBMCs or T cells enriched from blood (not recorded which). The TCR sequence derives from a woman between 50 and 59 years old who had recovered from COVID-19. V is TRBV19 and J is TRBJ1-6, with TRBD1 matching 7 bases. The CDR3 DNA reads as TGTGCCAGTAGTACGGACAGGAATTCACCCCTCCACTTT. It yields the protein CASSTDRNSPLHF.